Each of the 25 T cell receptor beta chains below was sequenced from the same sample in a study of T-cell reconstitution after alpha-beta-depleted transplantation in children. The library targeted TCRbeta and was prepared with unique molecular identifiers. TCRdb re-called the PCR reads through MiXCR, storing one row per CDR3 protein. Here the sample spans 400,000 to 450,000 distinct CDR3 sequences, around 46% being singletons. The source material was PBMCs, sampled before TCRalphabeta/CD19-depleted stem cell transplant. The receptors were gathered from a girl aged 2-10 years with aplastic anemia, due to receive a stem cell transplant.

This clonotype was observed at least ten times. The DNA of the CDR3 is TGCGCCAGCAGCTCGGGTGGGGAAAACCAAGAGACCCAGTACTTC. Translated, it gives CASSSGGENQETQYF. The chain couples TRBV5-1 to TRBJ2-5; unclear D gene. CDR3 length equals 15 residues. V lost 3 bases and J 0 bases, leaving 12 bases between the germline ends. The germline gives CDR1 SGHRS, CDR2 YFSETQ.

The chain carries TRBV15 and TRBJ2-2, with D perhaps TRBD2 (7 bases). From germline, CDR1 is LNHNV and CDR2 YYDKDF (reference sequence). This CDR3 comprises 17 residues. Trimming stripped 0 bases from V and 4 bases from J, with 15 bases between. The CDR3, as DNA: TGTGCCACCAGCAGAGAAATACAGGGAGGGAGCACCGGGGAGCTGTTTTTT. Protein: CATSREIQGGSTGELFF.

V is TRBV20-1 and J is TRBJ2-2; D is ambiguous. Trimming took 6 bases from V and 6 from J, leaving 14 bases between them. The germline V gene has CDR1 DFQATT and CDR2 SNEGSKA (reference sequence). This CDR3 has 13 residues. CDR3 nucleotides: TGCAGTGCCCACGGGCCTATATCCGGGGAGCTGTTTTTT. Translated, it gives CSAHGPISGELFF.

This clonotype came up many times. The rearrangement uses TRBV7-3 and TRBJ2-2, with D perhaps assigned TRBD1 or TRBD2 (5 bases each). Trimming took 4 bases from V and 1 from J, leaving 13 bases between them. This CDR3 has 16 residues. The germline V gene encodes CDR1 SGHTA and CDR2 FQGTGA. The CDR3 reads CASSSSGTLNTGELFF. CDR3 in DNA: TGTGCCAGCAGCTCCTCCGGGACCCTGAACACCGGGGAGCTGTTTTTT.

The rearrangement joins TRBV20-1 to TRBJ1-1; D is unclear. This CDR3 is built from 13 residues. The V end lost 2 bases, the J end lost 1 base, and 8 bases lay between the germline ends. Germline loops: CDR1 DFQATT, CDR2 SNEGSKA (reference sequence). CDR3 in DNA: TGCAGTGCTAGAAAGGCCCCGAACACTGAAGCTTTCTTT. Translating it yields CSARKAPNTEAFF.

This clonotype came up a few times. This chain joins TRBV29-1 and TRBJ2-1, with TRBD2 identical over 11 bases. The CDR3 is 13 amino acids. CDR1 SQVTM and CDR2 ANQGSEA come from the germline V gene. V was pared by 5 bases and J by 10 bases, with 7 bases of the junction left unmatched. The CDR3 coding sequence is TGCAGCGTTAAGACTAGCGGGGTTCGGGAGCAGTTCTTC. This gives the protein CSVKTSGVREQFF.

The table lists this clonotype with many counts. Because the CDR3's place on the DNA is in doubt, the DNA is left out and the CDR3 is given as listed by TCRdb. V usage is TRBV12-3 or TRBV12-4 and J usage is TRBJ2-1; the table's D call, TRBD2, was not checked against the DNA. The CDR3 adds up to 17 amino acids, both ends counted. CDR3: CASSTSLAGVIANEQFF.

V usage is TRBV12-3 or TRBV12-4 and J usage is TRBJ1-6; D call uncertain. V gave up 6 bases and J gave up 11 bases, with 11 bases separating them. There are 12 residues in the CDR3. The CDR3 is CASRSEYAPLHF. CDR3 sequence (DNA): TGTGCCAGCAGATCAGAGTACGCACCCCTCCACTTT.

This rearrangement joins TRBV5-1 to TRBJ1-1; 8 positions match TRBD1. Germline loops: CDR1 SGHRS, CDR2 YFSETQ. The CDR3 is 15 amino acids. Unmatched junction bases numbered 8, after V lost 0 bases and J lost 7 bases. The CDR3 spells CASSLGDRSSGEAFF. Written as DNA, the CDR3 is TGCGCCAGCAGCTTGGGGGACAGGTCTTCAGGTGAAGCTTTCTTT.

Only one count was recorded for this clonotype. The V and J genes are TRBV10-3 and TRBJ2-3; 12 bases map to TRBD2. The CDR3 sequence is 18 residues long. Germline CDR1 reads ENHRY; CDR2 reads SYGVKD. Trimming removed 0 bases from V and 2 bases from J; junction bases left unmatched: 6. The CDR3 DNA reads as TGTGCCATCAGTGAGTCGAAGACTAGCGGGAGCCCCACAGATACGCAGTATTTT. As protein: CAISESKTSGSPTDTQYF.

This clonotype was seen only a few times. The J gene is TRBJ2-7, the V gene TRBV20-1; a weak D match, TRBD2 (6 bases). This CDR3 is 14 amino acids long. Trimming stripped 5 bases from V and 0 bases from J, with 14 bases between. Germline V CDR1 and CDR2: DFQATT, SNEGSKA (reference sequence). The CDR3 region is CSAAGQGLSYEQYF. DNA of the CDR3: TGCAGTGCTGCCGGGCAGGGACTCTCCTACGAGCAGTACTTC.

In nucleotides, the CDR3 is TGTGCCAGCAGCCACCGGGGACTAGCGAACCAAGAGACCCAGTACTTC. This translates into CASSHRGLANQETQYF. The V gene is TRBV7-9, the J gene TRBJ2-5, with 10 positions matching TRBD2. Germline V gives CDR1 SEHNR, CDR2 FQNEAQ (reference sequence). The V gene end was trimmed by 5 bases and the J gene end by 0 bases; junction bases not matched to a gene: 6. The CDR3 consists of 16 residues. The full variable domain, completed using reference TRBV7-9 and TRBJ2-5, is DTGVSQNPRHKITKRGQNVTFRCDPISEHNRLYWYRQTLGQGPEFLTYFQNEAQLEKSRLLSDRFSAERPKGSFSTLEIQRTEQGDSAMYLCASSHRGLANQETQYFGPGTRLLVL.

The V and J genes are TRBV9 and TRBJ1-3, with D hard to call. This CDR3 comprises 12 residues. The V and J ends lost 0 bases and 8 bases respectively, with 6 bases between them. CDR1 is SGDLS and CDR2 is YYNGEE in the germline V gene. The CDR3 is CASSVARDTIYF. Here the CDR3 DNA reads TGTGCCAGCAGCGTAGCCCGGGACACCATATATTTT.

This clonotype was picked up a small number of times. The chain is built from TRBV7-8 and TRBJ2-5, with 9 bases aligning to TRBD2. After removal of 1 base from V and 1 base from J, the junction contained 4 bases not matched to a gene. The CDR3 contains 16 residues. The germline CDR1 and CDR2 sequences are SGHVS and FQNEAQ. CDR3: CASSLGLAELQETQYF. The CDR3 DNA is TGTGCCAGCAGCTTAGGACTAGCGGAGCTCCAAGAGACCCAGTACTTC.

This clonotype has more than one count but fewer than ten. V is TRBV6-2 or TRBV6-3 and J is TRBJ2-7; D ambiguous. V gave up 2 bases and J gave up 2 bases, with 10 bases separating them. The CDR3 has 14 amino acids. Germline CDR1 reads MNHEY; CDR2 reads SVGEGT. The CDR3 nucleotides are TGTGCCAGCAGTTACGGCGGCGGTACCTACGAGCAGTACTTC. Its translation is CASSYGGGTYEQYF.

This clonotype was found many times. The DNA for the CDR3 is TGTGCCAGTACCCTGACAGGGGCTAACTATGGCTACACCTTC. Translation: CASTLTGANYGYTF. The chain couples TRBV19 to TRBJ1-2; TRBD1 matches 8 bases. Losses at the gene ends were 7 bases for V and 0 bases for J; bases not matched to a gene: 4. The CDR3 totals 14 residues. Looked up from germline, CDR1 is LNHDA and CDR2 is SQIVND (reference sequence).

This clonotype was counted a few times. V is TRBV27 and J is TRBJ2-7, with 10 bases identical to TRBD1. The CDR3 contains 14 residues. Germline CDR1 and CDR2: MNHEY and SMNVEV (reference sequence). V dropped 6 bases and J dropped 4; count of bases not matched to a gene: 6. Here the CDR3 DNA reads TGTGCCAGCAGCCGGGACAGGGGAGGGTACGAGCAGTACTTC. This gives the protein CASSRDRGGYEQYF.

J is TRBJ2-1 and V is TRBV24-1; TRBD2 matches 16 bases. The V and J ends lost 0 bases and 8 bases, in that order; junction bases with no gene match: 9. Per the germline V gene, CDR1 is KGHDR and CDR2 is SFDVKD. The CDR3 runs 19 residues. CDR3 DNA: TGTGCCACCAGTGATTTGCAAGCCCCCGGGACTAGCGGGGGGGATGAGCAGTTCTTC. Its protein is CATSDLQAPGTSGGDEQFF.

The rearrangement uses TRBV20-1 and TRBJ2-7; the match to TRBD2 covers 10 bases. The CDR3 contains 13 residues. Germline-derived CDR1 and CDR2 are DFQATT and SNEGSKA (reference sequence). After removal of 2 bases from V and 6 bases from J, the junction contained 4 bases not matched to a gene. DNA for the CDR3: TGCAGTGCTAGATCTAGCGGGAGATCCGAGCAGTACTTC. Protein product: CSARSSGRSEQYF.

The rearrangement joins TRBV30 to TRBJ2-7, with 7 nucleotides matching TRBD2. Unmatched junction bases numbered 6, after V lost 5 bases and J lost 5 bases. The CDR3 length is 12 residues. In germline, CDR1 is GTSNPN, CDR2 SVGIG (reference sequence). CDR3 DNA: TGTGCCTGGGCCTCGGGGGGACACGAGCAGTACTTC. Translated, it gives CAWASGGHEQYF.

This clonotype was seen at least ten times. The V and J genes are TRBV7-9 and TRBJ1-2, with D perhaps matching TRBD1 (5 bases). CDR1 SEHNR and CDR2 FQNEAQ come from the germline V gene (reference sequence). The germline V and J ends were trimmed by 5 bases and 4 bases, with 14 bases remaining between them. The CDR3 runs to 14 residues. This CDR3 is CASSQGPGSYGYTF. In nucleotides, the CDR3 is TGTGCCAGCAGCCAGGGACCAGGGAGCTATGGCTACACCTTC.

This clonotype was detected many times. The chain employs TRBV5-1 and TRBJ1-1; 8 positions match TRBD1. J was trimmed by 4 bases and V by 3 bases; bases with no gene match: 5. The germline CDR1 and CDR2 sequences are SGHRS and YFSETQ. This CDR3 contains 14 residues. The CDR3 DNA sequence: TGCGCCAGCAGCTCATCAGGGGGCGGCACTGAAGCTTTCTTT. Translating it yields CASSSSGGGTEAFF.

This chain uses TRBV7-6 with TRBJ1-4; D not resolved. The V and J ends lost 1 base and 10 bases respectively, with 13 bases between them. The germline CDR1 and CDR2 sequences are SGHVS and FNYEAQ. CDR3 length: 14 amino acids. This CDR3 reads CASSLGVTSGKLFF. CDR3 DNA sequence: TGTGCCAGCAGCTTAGGAGTGACCTCCGGAAAACTGTTTTTT.

In this sample, this clonotype turned up once. The chain recombines TRBV7-9 with TRBJ2-1; TRBD2 matches at 11 bases. There are 15 residues in the CDR3. Per germline, CDR1 SEHNR and CDR2 FQNEAQ (reference sequence). With V trimmed by 5 bases and J by 7 bases, 7 bases remained unmatched. The CDR3 loop reads CASSRILAGENEQFF. Written as DNA, the CDR3 is TGTGCCAGCAGCCGTATACTAGCGGGAGAGAATGAGCAGTTCTTC.

The chain carries TRBV10-1 and TRBJ2-2, with 10 bases lining up with TRBD2. The germline CDR1 and CDR2 sequences are WNHNN and SYGVQD (reference sequence). V lost 3 bases to trimming and J lost 7 bases; unmatched junction nucleotides: 11. The CDR3 loop spans 17 amino acids. The CDR3 region is CASSDPSGRGSNGELFF. The CDR3 nucleotides are TGCGCCAGCAGTGATCCTAGCGGGAGAGGGTCAAACGGGGAGCTGTTTTTT.